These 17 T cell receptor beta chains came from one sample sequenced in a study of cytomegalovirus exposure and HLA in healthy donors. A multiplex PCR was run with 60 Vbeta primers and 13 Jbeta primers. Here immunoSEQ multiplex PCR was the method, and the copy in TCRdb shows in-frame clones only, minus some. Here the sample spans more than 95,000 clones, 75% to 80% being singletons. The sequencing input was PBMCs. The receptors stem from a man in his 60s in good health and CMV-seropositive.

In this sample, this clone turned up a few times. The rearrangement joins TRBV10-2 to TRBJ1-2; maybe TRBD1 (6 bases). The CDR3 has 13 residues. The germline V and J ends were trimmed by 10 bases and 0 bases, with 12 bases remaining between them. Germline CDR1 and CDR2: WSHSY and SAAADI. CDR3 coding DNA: TGCGCCACAAACCAGGGGCCTAACTATGGCTACACCTTC. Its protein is CATNQGPNYGYTF.

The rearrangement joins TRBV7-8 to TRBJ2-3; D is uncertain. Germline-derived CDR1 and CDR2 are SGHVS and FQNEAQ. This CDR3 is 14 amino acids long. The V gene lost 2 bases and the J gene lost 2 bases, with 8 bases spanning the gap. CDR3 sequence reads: CASSLTEATDTQYF. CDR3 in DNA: TGTGCCAGCAGCTTAACCGAGGCCACAGATACGCAGTATTTT. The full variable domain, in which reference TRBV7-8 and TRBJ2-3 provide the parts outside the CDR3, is GAGVSQSPRYKVAKRGQDVALRCDPISGHVSLFWYQQALGQGPEFLTYFQNEAQLDKSGLPSDRFFAERPEGSVSTLKIQRTQQEDSAVYLCASSLTEATDTQYFGPGTRLTVL.

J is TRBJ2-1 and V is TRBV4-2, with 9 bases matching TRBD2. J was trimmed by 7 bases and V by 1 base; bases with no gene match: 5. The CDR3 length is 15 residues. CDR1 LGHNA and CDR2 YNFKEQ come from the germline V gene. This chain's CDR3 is CASSQGTSEGNEQFF. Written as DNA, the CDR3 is TGTGCCAGCAGCCAAGGGACTAGCGAGGGGAATGAGCAGTTCTTC.

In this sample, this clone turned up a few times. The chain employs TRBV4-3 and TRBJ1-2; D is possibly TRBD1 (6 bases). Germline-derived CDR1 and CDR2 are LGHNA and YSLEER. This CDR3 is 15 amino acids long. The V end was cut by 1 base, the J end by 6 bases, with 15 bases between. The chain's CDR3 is CASSQVGTGGHGYTF. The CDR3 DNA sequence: TGCGCCAGCAGCCAAGTAGGGACGGGGGGGCATGGCTACACCTTC.

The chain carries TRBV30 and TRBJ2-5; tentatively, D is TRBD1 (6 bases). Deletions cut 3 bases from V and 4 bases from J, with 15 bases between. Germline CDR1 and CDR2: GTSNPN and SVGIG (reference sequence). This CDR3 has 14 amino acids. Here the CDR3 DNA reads TGTGCCTGGAGGTTAGCAGGGGCGGTAGAGACCCAGTACTTC. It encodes CAWRLAGAVETQYF.

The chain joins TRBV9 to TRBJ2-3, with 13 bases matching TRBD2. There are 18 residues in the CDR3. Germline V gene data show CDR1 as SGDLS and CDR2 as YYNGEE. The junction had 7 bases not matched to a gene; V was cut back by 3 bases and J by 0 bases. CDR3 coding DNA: TGTGCCAGCAGCGCCGGGACTAGCGGGATCTCTAGCACAGATACGCAGTATTTT. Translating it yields CASSAGTSGISSTDTQYF.

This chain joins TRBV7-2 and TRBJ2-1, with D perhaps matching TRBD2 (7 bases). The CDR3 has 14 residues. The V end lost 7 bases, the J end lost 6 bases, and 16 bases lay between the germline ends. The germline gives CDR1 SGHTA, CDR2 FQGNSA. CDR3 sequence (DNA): TGTGCCAGCACCTCTTGGGGGGGGCTCAATGAGCAGTTCTTC. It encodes CASTSWGGLNEQFF.

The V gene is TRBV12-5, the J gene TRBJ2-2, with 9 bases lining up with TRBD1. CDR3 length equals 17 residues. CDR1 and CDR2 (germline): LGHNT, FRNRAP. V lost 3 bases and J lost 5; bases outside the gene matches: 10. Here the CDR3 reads CASGFDQGGQGTGELFF. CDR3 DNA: TGTGCTAGTGGTTTCGATCAGGGGGGACAGGGAACCGGGGAGCTGTTTTTT.

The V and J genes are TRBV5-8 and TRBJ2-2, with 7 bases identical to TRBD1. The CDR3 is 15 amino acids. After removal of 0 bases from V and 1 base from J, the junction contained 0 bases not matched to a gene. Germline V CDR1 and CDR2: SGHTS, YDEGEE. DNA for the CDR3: TGTGCCAGCAGCTTGGGGACAGGGAACACCGGGGAGCTGTTTTTT. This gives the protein CASSLGTGNTGELFF.

DNA of the CDR3: TGTGCCAGCAGTTTTGGGAGATCGGCGAGGGCTTTCTTT. Protein product: CASSFGRSARAFF. The rearrangement joins TRBV27 to TRBJ1-1; D not resolved. In germline, CDR1 is MNHEY, CDR2 SMNVEV (reference sequence). The V end lost 3 bases, the J end lost 11 bases, and 16 bases lay between the germline ends. This CDR3 has 13 amino acids.

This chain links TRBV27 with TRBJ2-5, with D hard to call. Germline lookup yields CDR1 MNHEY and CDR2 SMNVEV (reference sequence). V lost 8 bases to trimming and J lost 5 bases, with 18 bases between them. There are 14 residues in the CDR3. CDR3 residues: CASAGGALGETQYF. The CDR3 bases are TGTGCCAGCGCCGGTGGTGCTCTCGGGGAGACCCAGTACTTC.

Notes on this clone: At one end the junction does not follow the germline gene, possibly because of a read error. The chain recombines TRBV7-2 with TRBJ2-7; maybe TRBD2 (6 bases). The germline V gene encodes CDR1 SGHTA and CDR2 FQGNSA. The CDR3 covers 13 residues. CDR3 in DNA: TGTGCCAGCAGCCTTATCGGGACTGTGAAGGGTTATTTC. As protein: CASSLIGTVKGYF.

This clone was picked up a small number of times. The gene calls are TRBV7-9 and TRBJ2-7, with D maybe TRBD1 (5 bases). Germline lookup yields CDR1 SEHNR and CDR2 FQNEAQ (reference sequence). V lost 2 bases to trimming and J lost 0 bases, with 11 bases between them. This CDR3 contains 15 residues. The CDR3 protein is CASSLLSGLSYEQYF. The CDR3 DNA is TGTGCCAGCAGCTTACTTTCAGGGCTCTCCTACGAGCAGTACTTC.

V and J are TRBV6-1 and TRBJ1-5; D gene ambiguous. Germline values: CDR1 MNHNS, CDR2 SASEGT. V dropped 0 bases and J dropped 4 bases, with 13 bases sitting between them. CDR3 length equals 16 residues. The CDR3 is CASSEARHSLNQPQHF. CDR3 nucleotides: TGTGCCAGCAGTGAAGCGCGTCACAGTTTGAATCAGCCCCAGCATTTT.

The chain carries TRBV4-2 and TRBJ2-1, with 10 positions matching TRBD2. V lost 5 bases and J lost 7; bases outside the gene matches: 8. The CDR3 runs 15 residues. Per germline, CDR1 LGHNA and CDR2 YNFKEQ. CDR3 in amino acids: CASSSAGGRANEQFF. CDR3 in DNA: TGTGCCAGCAGCTCAGCGGGGGGGCGCGCGAATGAGCAGTTCTTC.

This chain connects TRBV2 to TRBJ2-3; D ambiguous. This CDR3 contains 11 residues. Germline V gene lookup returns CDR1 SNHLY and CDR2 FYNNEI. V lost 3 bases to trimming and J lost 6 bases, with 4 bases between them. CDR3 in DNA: TGTGCCAGCAGTGAGGAGGATACGCAGTATTTT. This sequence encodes CASSEEDTQYF.

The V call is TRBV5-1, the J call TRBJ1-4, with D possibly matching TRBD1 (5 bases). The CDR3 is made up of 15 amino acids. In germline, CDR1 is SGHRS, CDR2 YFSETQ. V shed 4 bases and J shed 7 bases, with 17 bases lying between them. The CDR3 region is CASSPRENSGEKLFF. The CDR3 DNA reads TGCGCCAGCAGCCCCAGGGAAAATAGCGGTGAAAAACTGTTTTTT.